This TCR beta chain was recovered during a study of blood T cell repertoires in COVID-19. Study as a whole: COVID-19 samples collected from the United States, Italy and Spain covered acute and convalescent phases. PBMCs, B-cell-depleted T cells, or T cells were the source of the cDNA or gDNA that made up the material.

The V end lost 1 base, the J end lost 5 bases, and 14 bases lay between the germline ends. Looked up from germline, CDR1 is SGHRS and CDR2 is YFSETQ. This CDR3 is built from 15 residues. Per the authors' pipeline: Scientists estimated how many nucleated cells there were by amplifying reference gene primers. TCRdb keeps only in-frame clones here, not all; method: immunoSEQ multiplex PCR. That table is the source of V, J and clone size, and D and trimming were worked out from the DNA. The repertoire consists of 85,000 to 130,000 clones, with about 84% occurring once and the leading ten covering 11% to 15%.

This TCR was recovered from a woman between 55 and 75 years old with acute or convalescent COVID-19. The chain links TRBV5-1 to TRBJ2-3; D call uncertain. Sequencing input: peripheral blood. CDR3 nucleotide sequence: TGCGCCAGCAGCTTGAGCCCCTCCATCGAAGATACGCAGTATTTT. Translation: CASSLSPSIEDTQYF.